This T cell receptor (beta chain) derives from a study of cytomegalovirus exposure and HLA in healthy donors. Study-wide background: A subsequent analysis reported that the roughly 130 validation repertoires were produced on the same platform that had also been used for the 666 first-cohort repertoires. The study's findings and limits: Most sequenced TCRs were rare (though some public TCRs occurred in many donors).

Profiling relied on immunoSEQ multiplex PCR, and the TCRdb table lists in-frame clones only, not all of them. The data contain approximately 190,000 clones, approximately 84% of them singletons. Concerning this clone: As yet, its antigen is unknown.

Trimming cost V 3 bases and J 5 bases, with 7 bases left between them. The CDR3 contains 12 residues. Germline lookup yields CDR1 SGHRS and CDR2 YFSETQ. The rearrangement uses TRBV5-1 and TRBJ2-3; D is unclear. The sample comprised PBMCs. This TCR was sampled from a man between 18 and 35 years old in good health and CMV-seropositive. Here the CDR3 reads CASSSDIDTQYF. Here the CDR3 DNA reads TGCGCCAGCAGCTCCGACATAGATACGCAGTATTTT.